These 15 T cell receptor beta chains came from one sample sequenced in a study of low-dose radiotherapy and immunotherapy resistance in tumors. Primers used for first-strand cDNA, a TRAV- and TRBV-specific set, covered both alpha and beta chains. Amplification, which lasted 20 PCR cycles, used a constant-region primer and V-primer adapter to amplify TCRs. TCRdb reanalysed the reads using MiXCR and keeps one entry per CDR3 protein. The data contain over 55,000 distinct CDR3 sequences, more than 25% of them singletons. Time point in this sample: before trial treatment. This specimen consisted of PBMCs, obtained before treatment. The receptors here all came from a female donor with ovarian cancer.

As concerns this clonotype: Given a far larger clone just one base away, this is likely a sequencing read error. CDR3 residues: CANSLVYGAGTYTEQFF. CDR3 sequence (DNA): TGTGCCAACAGCTTAGTATACGGAGCGGGTACCTACACTGAGCAGTTCTTC. This chain uses TRBV5-3 with TRBJ2-1, with D possibly matching TRBD2 (6 bases). TRBV5-3 is reported as an ORF; its role is uncertain. The CDR3 is 17 residues long.

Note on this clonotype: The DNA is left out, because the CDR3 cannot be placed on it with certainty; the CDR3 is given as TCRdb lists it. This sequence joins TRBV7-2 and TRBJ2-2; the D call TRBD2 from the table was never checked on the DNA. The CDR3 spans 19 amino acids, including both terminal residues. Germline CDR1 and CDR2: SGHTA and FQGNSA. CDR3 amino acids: CASSLKVTSGNTGELFFFF.

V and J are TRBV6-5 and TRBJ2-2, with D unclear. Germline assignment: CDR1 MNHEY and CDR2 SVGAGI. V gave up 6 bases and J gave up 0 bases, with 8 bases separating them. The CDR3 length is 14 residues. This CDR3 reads CASRLQSNTGELFF. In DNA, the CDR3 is TGTGCCAGCAGGCTTCAATCGAACACCGGGGAGCTGTTTTTT.

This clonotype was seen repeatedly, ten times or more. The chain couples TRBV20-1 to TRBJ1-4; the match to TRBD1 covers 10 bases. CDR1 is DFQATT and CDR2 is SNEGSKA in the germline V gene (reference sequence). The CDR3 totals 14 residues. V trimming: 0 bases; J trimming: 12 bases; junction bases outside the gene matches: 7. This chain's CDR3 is CSAREGTGVMELFF. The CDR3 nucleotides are TGCAGTGCTAGAGAAGGGACAGGGGTGATGGAACTGTTTTTT.

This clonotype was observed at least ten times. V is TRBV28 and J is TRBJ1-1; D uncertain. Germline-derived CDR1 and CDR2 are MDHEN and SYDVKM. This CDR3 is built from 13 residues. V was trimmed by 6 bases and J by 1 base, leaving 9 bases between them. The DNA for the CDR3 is TGTGCCAGCAGCAATGGTTGGAACACTGAAGCTTTCTTT. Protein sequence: CASSNGWNTEAFF. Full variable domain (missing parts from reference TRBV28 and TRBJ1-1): DVKVTQSSRYLVKRTGEKVFLECVQDMDHENMFWYRQDPGLGLRLIYFSYDVKMKEKGDIPEGYSVSREKKERFSLILESASTNQTSMYLCASSNGWNTEAFFGQGTRLTVV.

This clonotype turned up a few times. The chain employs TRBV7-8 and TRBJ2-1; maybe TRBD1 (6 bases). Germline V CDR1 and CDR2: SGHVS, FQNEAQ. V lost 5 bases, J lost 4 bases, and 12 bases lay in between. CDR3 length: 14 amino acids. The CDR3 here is CASSDGTSYNEQFF. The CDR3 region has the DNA TGTGCCAGCAGCGACGGGACAAGTTACAATGAGCAGTTCTTC.

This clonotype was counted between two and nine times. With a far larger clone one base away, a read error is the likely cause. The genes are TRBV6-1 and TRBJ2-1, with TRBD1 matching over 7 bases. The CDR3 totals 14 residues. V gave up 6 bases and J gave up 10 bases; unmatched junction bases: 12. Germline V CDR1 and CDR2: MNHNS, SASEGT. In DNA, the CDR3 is TGTGCCAGCAGGAAGGGGACAGACTCCTACGAGCAGTTCTTC. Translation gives CASRKGTDSYEQFF.

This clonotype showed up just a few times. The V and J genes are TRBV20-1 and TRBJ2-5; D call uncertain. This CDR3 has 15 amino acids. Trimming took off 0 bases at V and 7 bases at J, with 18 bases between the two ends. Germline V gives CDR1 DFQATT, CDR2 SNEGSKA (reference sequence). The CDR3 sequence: CSARDASAGWGTQYF. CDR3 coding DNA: TGCAGTGCTAGAGATGCGAGCGCCGGGTGGGGGACCCAGTACTTC.

For the CDR3, the DNA is TGCGCCAGCAGAATAGCAGGGGGCATCACTGAAGCTTTCTTT. This sequence encodes CASRIAGGITEAFF. V usage is TRBV5-1 and J usage is TRBJ1-1, with 8 positions matching TRBD1. The CDR3 covers 14 residues. Looked up from germline, CDR1 is SGHRS and CDR2 is YFSETQ. After removal of 5 bases from V and 4 bases from J, the junction contained 7 bases not matched to a gene.

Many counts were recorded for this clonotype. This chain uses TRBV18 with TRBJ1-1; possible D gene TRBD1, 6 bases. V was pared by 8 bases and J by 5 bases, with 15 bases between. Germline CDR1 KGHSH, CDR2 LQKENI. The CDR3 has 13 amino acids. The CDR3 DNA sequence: TGTGCCAGCCGCCACAGGGCGGGGACTGAAGCTTTCTTT. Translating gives CASRHRAGTEAFF.

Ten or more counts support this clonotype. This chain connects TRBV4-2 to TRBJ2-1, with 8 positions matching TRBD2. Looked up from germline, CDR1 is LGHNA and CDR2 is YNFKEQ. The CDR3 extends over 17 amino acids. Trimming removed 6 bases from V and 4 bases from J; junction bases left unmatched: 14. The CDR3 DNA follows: TGTGCCAGCAGTCCCCCCAACCTAGCGGGCCGATACAATGAGCAGTTCTTC. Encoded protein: CASSPPNLAGRYNEQFF.

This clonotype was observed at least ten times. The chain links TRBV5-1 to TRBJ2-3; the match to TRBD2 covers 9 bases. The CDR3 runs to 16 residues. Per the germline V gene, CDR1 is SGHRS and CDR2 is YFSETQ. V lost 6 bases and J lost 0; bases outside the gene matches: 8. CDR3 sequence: CASNLRLAGSTDTQYF. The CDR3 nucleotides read TGCGCCAGCAATCTGAGGCTAGCGGGGAGCACAGATACGCAGTATTTT.

The CDR3 is CASSEKGISNYGYTF. DNA of the CDR3: TGTGCCAGCAGTGAAAAGGGTATTTCTAACTATGGCTACACCTTC. The genes are TRBV6-1 and TRBJ1-2; D is unclear. CDR3 length equals 15 residues. V lost 2 bases to trimming and J lost 0 bases, with 10 bases between them. The germline V gene has CDR1 MNHNS and CDR2 SASEGT.

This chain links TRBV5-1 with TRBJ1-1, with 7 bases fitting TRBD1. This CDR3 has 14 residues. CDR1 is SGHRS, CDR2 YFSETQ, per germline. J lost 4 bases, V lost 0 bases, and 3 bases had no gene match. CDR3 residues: CASSLGQGGTEAFF. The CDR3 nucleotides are TGCGCCAGCAGCTTGGGGCAGGGGGGCACTGAAGCTTTCTTT.

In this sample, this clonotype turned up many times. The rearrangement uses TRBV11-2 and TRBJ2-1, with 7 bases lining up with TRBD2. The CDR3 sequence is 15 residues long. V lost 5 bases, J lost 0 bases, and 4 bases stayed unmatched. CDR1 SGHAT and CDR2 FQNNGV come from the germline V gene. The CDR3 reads CASSQERGSYNEQFF. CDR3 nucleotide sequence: TGTGCCAGCAGCCAGGAGCGGGGCTCCTACAATGAGCAGTTCTTC.